A single sample is the source of the 5 T cell receptor beta chains below, sequenced in a study of cytomegalovirus exposure and HLA in healthy donors. 13 Jbeta primers and 60 Vbeta primers were used for the PCR. Here immunoSEQ multiplex PCR was the method, and the copy in TCRdb shows in-frame clones only, minus some. The sample lists a few hundred thousand clones, nearly 95% seen once, with roughly 1.6% in the top ten. The sample comprised PBMCs. These receptors originate from a girl aged 2-10 years in good health and CMV-seronegative.

The V gene is TRBV6-6, the J gene TRBJ2-7, with 7 positions matching TRBD2. Germline lookup yields CDR1 MNHNY and CDR2 SVGAGI (reference sequence). V trimming: 5 bases; J trimming: 2 bases; junction bases outside the gene matches: 6. CDR3 size: 14 residues. CDR3 sequence: CASSPLAETYEQYF. Here the CDR3 DNA reads TGTGCCAGCAGTCCGCTAGCGGAAACCTACGAGCAGTACTTC.

The V gene is TRBV6-7, the J gene TRBJ1-2, with D possibly matching TRBD1 (5 bases). TRBV6-7 is given ORF status, its function remaining uncertain. CDR3 length: 16 amino acids. V was trimmed by 5 bases and J by 0 bases, leaving 16 bases between them. CDR3 residues: CASSAGVSSANYGYTF. The CDR3 coding sequence is TGTGCCAGCAGTGCGGGGGTTTCAAGCGCTAACTATGGCTACACCTTC.

This rearrangement joins TRBV6-4 to TRBJ2-1, with D tentatively TRBD2 (5 bases). CDR1 and CDR2 (germline): MRHNA, SNTAGT. The ends were cut back, 2 bases at V and 7 bases at J, with 15 bases in the middle. The CDR3 spans 15 residues. CDR3 nucleotides: TGTGCCAGCAGTGACGGCTGGGGATCGGGGAATGAGCAGTTCTTC. Its translation: CASSDGWGSGNEQFF.

This chain uses TRBV11-3 with TRBJ1-2, with unresolved D. The CDR3 contains 14 residues. Germline lookup yields CDR1 SGHNT and CDR2 YENEEA. V lost 0 bases, J lost 4 bases, and 9 bases lay in between. The CDR3 loop reads CASSLEPVPYGYTF. DNA of the CDR3: TGTGCCAGCAGCTTAGAACCGGTACCCTATGGCTACACCTTC. The whole variable domain, remainder taken from reference TRBV11-3 and TRBJ1-2, is EAGVVQSPRYKIIEKKQPVAFWCNPISGHNTLYWYLQNLGQGPELLIRYENEEAVDDSQLPKDRFSAERLKGVDSTLKIQPAELGDSAVYLCASSLEPVPYGYTFGSGTRLTVV.

The chain links TRBV6-5 to TRBJ2-7, with D hard to call. Trimming cost V 5 bases and J 6 bases, with 14 bases left between them. Per germline, CDR1 MNHEY and CDR2 SVGAGI. CDR3 size: 13 residues. The CDR3 protein is CASSPGGSGEQYF. The CDR3 DNA reads TGTGCCAGCAGTCCCGGCGGAAGTGGCGAGCAGTACTTC.